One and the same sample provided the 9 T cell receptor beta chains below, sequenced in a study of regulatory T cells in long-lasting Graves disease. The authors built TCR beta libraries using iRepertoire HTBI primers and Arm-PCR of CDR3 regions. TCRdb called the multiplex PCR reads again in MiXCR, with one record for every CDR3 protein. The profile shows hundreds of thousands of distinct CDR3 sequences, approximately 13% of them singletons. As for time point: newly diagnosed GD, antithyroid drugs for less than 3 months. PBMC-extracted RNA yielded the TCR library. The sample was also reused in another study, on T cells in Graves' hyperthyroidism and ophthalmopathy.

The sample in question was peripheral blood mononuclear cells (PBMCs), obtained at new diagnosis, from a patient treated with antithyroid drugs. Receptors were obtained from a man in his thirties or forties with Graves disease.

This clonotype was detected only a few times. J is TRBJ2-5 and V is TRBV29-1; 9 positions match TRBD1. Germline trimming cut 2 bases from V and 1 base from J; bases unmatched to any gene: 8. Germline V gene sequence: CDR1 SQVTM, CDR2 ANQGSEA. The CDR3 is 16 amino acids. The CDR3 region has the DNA TGCAGCGTTGAAAGTGGTGACAGGGGGACCCAAGAGACCCAGTACTTC. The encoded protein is CSVESGDRGTQETQYF.

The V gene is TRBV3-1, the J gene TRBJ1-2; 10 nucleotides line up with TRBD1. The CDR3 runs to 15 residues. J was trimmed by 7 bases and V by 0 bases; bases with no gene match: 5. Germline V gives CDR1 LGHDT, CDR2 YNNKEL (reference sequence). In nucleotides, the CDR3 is TGTGCCAGCAGCCAAGAAGGGACAGGGGCGCGTGGCTACACCTTC. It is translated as CASSQEGTGARGYTF.

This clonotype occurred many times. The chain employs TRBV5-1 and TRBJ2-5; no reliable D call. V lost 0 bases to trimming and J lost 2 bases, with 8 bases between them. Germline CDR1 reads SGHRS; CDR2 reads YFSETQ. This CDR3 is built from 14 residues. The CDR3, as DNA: TGCGCCAGCAGCTTGGCGCCCCCGCAAGAGACCCAGTACTTC. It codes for CASSLAPPQETQYF.

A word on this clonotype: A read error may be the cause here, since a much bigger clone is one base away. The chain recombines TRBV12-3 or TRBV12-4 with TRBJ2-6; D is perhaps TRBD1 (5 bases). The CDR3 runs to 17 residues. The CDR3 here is CASSVPLGRSGANALTF. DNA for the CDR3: TGTGCCAGCAGTGTGCCACTTGGGCGCTCTGGGGCCAACGCCCTGACTTTC.

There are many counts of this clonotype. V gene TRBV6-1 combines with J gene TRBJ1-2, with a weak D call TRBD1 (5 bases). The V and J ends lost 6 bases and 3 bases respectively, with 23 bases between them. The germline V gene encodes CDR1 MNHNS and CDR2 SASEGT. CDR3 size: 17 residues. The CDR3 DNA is TGTGCCAGCAGAGATATAAGGGGTACCCCAATCGACTATGGCTACACCTTC. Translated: CASRDIRGTPIDYGYTF.

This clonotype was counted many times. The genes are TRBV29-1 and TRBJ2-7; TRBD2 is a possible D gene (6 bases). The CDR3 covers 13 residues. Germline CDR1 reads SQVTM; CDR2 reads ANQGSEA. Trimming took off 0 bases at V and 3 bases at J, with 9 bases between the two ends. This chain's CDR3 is CSVEEVGGYEQYF. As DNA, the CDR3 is TGCAGCGTTGAAGAAGTGGGGGGCTACGAGCAGTACTTC.

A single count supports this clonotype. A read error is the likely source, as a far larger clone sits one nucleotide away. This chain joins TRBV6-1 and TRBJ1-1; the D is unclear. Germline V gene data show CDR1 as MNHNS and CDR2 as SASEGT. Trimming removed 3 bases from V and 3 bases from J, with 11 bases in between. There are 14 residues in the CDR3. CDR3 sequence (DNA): TGTGCCAGCAGTGATCGAGGTAAGGACACTGAAGCTTTCTTT. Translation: CASSDRGKDTEAFF.

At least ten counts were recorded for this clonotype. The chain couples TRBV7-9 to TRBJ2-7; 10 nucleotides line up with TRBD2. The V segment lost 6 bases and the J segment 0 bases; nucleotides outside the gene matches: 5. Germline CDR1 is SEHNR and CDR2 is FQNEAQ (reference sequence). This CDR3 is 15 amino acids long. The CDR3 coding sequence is TGTGCCAGCAGACCACTAGCGGGGAGCTCCTACGAGCAGTACTTC. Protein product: CASRPLAGSSYEQYF.

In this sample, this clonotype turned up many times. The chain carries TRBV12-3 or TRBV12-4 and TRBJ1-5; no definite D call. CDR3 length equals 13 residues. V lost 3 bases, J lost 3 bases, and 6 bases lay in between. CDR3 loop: CASSFDANQPQHF. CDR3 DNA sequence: TGTGCCAGCAGTTTTGACGCCAATCAGCCCCAGCATTTT.